A single sample is the source of the 14 T cell receptor beta chains below, sequenced in a study of T-cell memory formation after mild COVID-19. TCRdb re-derived calls from the 5' RACE reads in MiXCR, one entry per CDR3 protein. The sample gives hundreds of thousands of distinct CDR3 sequences, approximately 19% of which show up once; 12% is in the top ten. Sequencing used PBMCs or a T cell subset sorted from them (not recorded which). The source of these receptors is an adult woman who had mild COVID-19 (a few samples of this study predate the infection). Cell type and time point are not known.

This clonotype was seen once. A read error may produce the germline difference seen at one junction end. This chain links TRBV5-1 with TRBJ2-2; no definite D call. The germline gives CDR1 SGHRS, CDR2 YFSETQ. There are 15 residues in the CDR3. The chain's CDR3 is CASSLGHRNTVELFF. The CDR3 DNA follows: TGCGCCAGCAGCTTGGGGCATCGGAACACCGTGGAGCTGTTTTTT.

Only a few counts were recorded for this clonotype. The rearrangement joins TRBV7-9 to TRBJ2-3; no reliable D call. From germline, CDR1 is SEHNR and CDR2 FQNEAQ (reference sequence). V lost 5 bases and J 0 bases, leaving 12 bases between the germline ends. The CDR3 is 15 amino acids. This chain's CDR3 is CASSQTISSTDTQYF. The CDR3 nucleotides read TGTGCCAGCAGCCAAACAATATCTAGCACAGATACGCAGTATTTT.

This clonotype has more than one count but fewer than ten. At one of its ends the junction is not consistent with the germline gene, which may arise from a read error. The rearrangement links TRBV7-9 to TRBJ2-4; D gene uncertain. This CDR3 contains 11 residues. Germline CDR1 and CDR2: SEHNR and FQNEAQ (reference sequence). CDR3: CASRSPDAEVF. The CDR3 nucleotides are TGTGCCAGCCGGTCACCGGACGCCGAGGTCTTC.

In DNA, the CDR3 is TGTGCCACCAGTGTTGGATTCGACACCGGGGAGCTGTTTTTT. Protein: CATSVGFDTGELFF. V is TRBV24-1 and J is TRBJ2-2; D uncertain. The V end was cut by 5 bases, the J end by 3 bases, with 9 bases between. This CDR3 spans 14 amino acids. CDR1 and CDR2 from the germline V gene are KGHDR and SFDVKD.

This clonotype was seen more than once but under ten times. CDR3 bases: TGCAGCTCAAGGGGGCAGGGTCATTTAGGAACTGAAGCTTTCTTT. Amino acid sequence: CSSRGQGHLGTEAFF. This chain joins TRBV29-1 and TRBJ1-1, with 7 bases identical to TRBD1. Trimming took 8 bases from V and 5 from J; bases not matched to a gene: 17. Per germline, CDR1 SQVTM and CDR2 ANQGSEA. The CDR3 spans 15 residues.

In its sample, this clonotype was seen many times. The gene calls are TRBV5-1 and TRBJ2-7; 9 positions match TRBD1. V lost 2 bases and J lost 0; bases outside the gene matches: 6. CDR3 size: 16 residues. Germline CDR1 reads SGHRS; CDR2 reads YFSETQ. CDR3 protein: CASSFNAGQGSYEQYF. DNA of the CDR3: TGCGCCAGCAGCTTCAACGCGGGACAGGGCTCCTACGAGCAGTACTTC.

As concerns this clonotype: One junction end disagrees with the germline gene, perhaps due to a read error. The chain carries TRBV4-1 and TRBJ2-5; D is possibly TRBD2 (5 bases). CDR3 length equals 15 residues. Germline V gene lookup returns CDR1 MGHRA and CDR2 YSYEKL. CDR3 residues: CASSKDWRAQETQYF. Here the CDR3 DNA reads TGCGCCAGCAGCAAAGATTGGCGGGCCCAAGAGACCCAGTACTTC.

The table lists this clonotype with a few counts. The chain has TRBV6-5 and TRBJ2-1; 7 bases map to TRBD2. Germline V gene sequence: CDR1 MNHEY, CDR2 SVGAGI. CDR3 length equals 15 residues. With V trimmed by 6 bases and J by 6 bases, 11 bases remained unmatched. In DNA, the CDR3 is TGTGCCAGCAGCCCCTCTAGCGGCGCGGGCAATGAGCAGTTCTTC. It encodes CASSPSSGAGNEQFF.

This chain connects TRBV11-3 to TRBJ2-7; the match to TRBD2 covers 12 bases. J was trimmed by 7 bases and V by 5 bases; bases with no gene match: 12. Germline-derived CDR1 and CDR2 are SGHNT and YENEEA. The length of the CDR3 is 16 residues. This CDR3 is CASSRLTSGGSLEQYF. CDR3 DNA: TGTGCCAGCAGCCGACTGACTAGCGGGGGTTCCCTGGAGCAGTACTTC.

This clonotype was counted a few times. The chain recombines TRBV18 with TRBJ1-2; D call uncertain. The ends were cut back, 3 bases at V and 6 bases at J, with 11 bases in the middle. Germline V gene sequence: CDR1 KGHSH, CDR2 LQKENI. This CDR3 is built from 13 residues. This chain's CDR3 is CASSPRREDGYTF. In DNA form, the CDR3 reads TGTGCCAGCTCACCGCGGAGGGAGGATGGCTACACCTTC. The variable domain in full, with the rest retrieved from reference TRBV18 and TRBJ1-2, is NAGVMQNPRHLVRRRGQEARLRCSPMKGHSHVYWYRQLPEEGLKFMVYLQKENIIDESGMPKERFSAEFPKEGPSILRIQQVVRGDSAAYFCASSPRREDGYTFGSGTRLTVV.

This clonotype was counted between two and nine times. This chain connects TRBV20-1 to TRBJ2-1; D not certain. This CDR3 has 11 amino acids. Germline CDR1 DFQATT, CDR2 SNEGSKA (reference sequence). V lost 5 bases and J 4 bases, leaving 6 bases between the germline ends. The CDR3 region is CSAAIYNEQFF. The CDR3 DNA is TGCAGTGCTGCCATTTACAATGAGCAGTTCTTC.

The rearrangement joins TRBV5-1 to TRBJ2-1, with 7 bases matching TRBD2. Germline loops: CDR1 SGHRS, CDR2 YFSETQ. V trimming: 7 bases; J trimming: 5 bases; junction bases outside the gene matches: 9. The CDR3 length is 14 residues. The DNA for the CDR3 is TGCGCCAGCTCAAGGGGCGGGAGTGACAATGAGCAGTTCTTC. Translation gives CASSRGGSDNEQFF.

This clonotype was seen a handful of times. This chain uses TRBV6-5 with TRBJ2-5; weak D call: TRBD2 (5 bases). V shed 2 bases and J shed 4 bases, with 11 bases lying between them. CDR1 MNHEY and CDR2 SVGAGI come from the germline V gene. This CDR3 spans 14 amino acids. CDR3 amino acids: CASSYLGGGETQYF. CDR3 sequence (DNA): TGTGCCAGCAGTTACCTCGGAGGCGGAGAGACCCAGTACTTC.

V usage is TRBV20-1 and J usage is TRBJ1-5, with D tentatively TRBD1 (6 bases). This CDR3 spans 15 amino acids. V shed 2 bases and J shed 1 base, with 12 bases lying between them. Per germline, CDR1 DFQATT and CDR2 SNEGSKA (reference sequence). In DNA, the CDR3 is TGCAGTGCTAGATTAGGGGGGGGCAGCAATCAGCCCCAGCATTTT. Protein product: CSARLGGGSNQPQHF.